The next 31 T cell receptor beta chains were all read from a single sample in a study of human T cells and chemical hapten exposure (dated by TCRdb to the early 2020s). The meaning of the sample's time point label: patch test 1, 2 weeks after DPC sensitization. The treatment or condition label, read with the paper, signifies: therapeutic diphenylcyclopropenone sensitization with weekly scalp DPC. The receptor library was made with RACE. The run used a NextSeq 500. Clones were called with MiXCR by TCRdb after fastp trimmed the public reads at Q25, and only in-frame beta chains were retained. All rows with the same CDR3 protein become a single entry with the most common DNA and genes. Present in this sample are roughly 190,000 distinct CDR3 sequences, 20% to 25% of which were seen just once. The top ten clonotypes cover approximately 6.4% of the sample. Sequences were derived from whole blood, sampled in connection with sensitization to the hapten diphenylcyclopropenone (DPC). The receptors shown here come from a woman in her fifties or sixties with alopecia areata. Some clones in this sample may be carry-over from other donors' samples.

This clonotype occurred a few times. The V and J genes are TRBV14 and TRBJ2-7; D uncertain. V shed 6 bases and J shed 3 bases, with 18 bases lying between them. Germline values: CDR1 SGHDN, CDR2 FVKESK. The CDR3 consists of 15 residues. The CDR3 bases are TGTGCCAGCAGTCCTACGGCAGGACGGTACTACGAGCAGTACTTC. This sequence encodes CASSPTAGRYYEQYF.

The rearrangement links TRBV29-1 to TRBJ2-1; the D gene could be TRBD1 or TRBD2 (5 bases each). CDR3 size: 15 residues. Germline CDR1 reads SQVTM; CDR2 reads ANQGSEA. V lost 6 bases, J lost 0 bases, and 15 bases lay in between. CDR3 in DNA: TGCAGCGTCCGACCGGGACCAAACTCCTACAATGAGCAGTTCTTC. Protein: CSVRPGPNSYNEQFF.

V is TRBV10-3 and J is TRBJ2-1; 7 bases agree with TRBD1. Germline V gives CDR1 ENHRY, CDR2 SYGVKD. This CDR3 is 14 amino acids long. Losses at the gene ends were 6 bases for V and 6 bases for J; bases not matched to a gene: 8. The chain's CDR3 is CAIRIDRAVNEQFF. The CDR3 nucleotides read TGTGCCATCAGGATAGACAGGGCGGTCAATGAGCAGTTCTTC.

The chain recombines TRBV6-2 or TRBV6-3 with TRBJ1-2, with 8 bases identical to TRBD1. The CDR3 extends over 16 amino acids. Per germline, CDR1 MNHEY and CDR2 SVGEGT. V lost 5 bases and J lost 4; bases outside the gene matches: 12. DNA for the CDR3: TGTGCCAGCAGTGCGCCCGGGACAGGTGGCAGCTATGGCTACACCTTC. It encodes CASSAPGTGGSYGYTF.

V is TRBV10-2 and J is TRBJ1-2, with D possibly being TRBD1 (5 bases). Looked up from germline, CDR1 is WSHSY and CDR2 is SAAADI. Trimming took off 3 bases at V and 4 bases at J, with 12 bases between the two ends. This CDR3 comprises 14 residues. This CDR3 reads CASSDLGTSYGYTF. In DNA, the CDR3 is TGCGCCAGCAGTGATTTAGGGACGTCCTATGGCTACACCTTC.

The chain joins TRBV29-1 to TRBJ1-2; D is unclear. The germline V gene encodes CDR1 SQVTM and CDR2 ANQGSEA. CDR3 length: 13 residues. Between the trimmed V and J ends, which lost 7 bases and 5 bases, there was a span of 17 bases. The CDR3 loop is CSAVPSPEYGYTF. CDR3 nucleotides: TGCAGCGCCGTACCTAGCCCCGAATATGGCTACACCTTC.

The chain couples TRBV2 to TRBJ2-5; 9 bases are shared with TRBD2. The germline V gene encodes CDR1 SNHLY and CDR2 FYNNEI. Unmatched junction bases numbered 9, after V lost 3 bases and J lost 1 base. The CDR3 is made up of 17 amino acids. This CDR3 is CASSDATLAGTQETQYF. The CDR3 DNA reads as TGTGCCAGCAGTGACGCCACTCTAGCGGGGACCCAAGAGACCCAGTACTTC.

This clonotype was seen only a few times. V and J are TRBV20-1 and TRBJ2-3; TRBD2 is a possible D gene (6 bases). This CDR3 has 15 residues. V was pared by 2 bases and J by 0 bases, with 12 bases between. CDR1 and CDR2 (germline): DFQATT, SNEGSKA (reference sequence). CDR3 bases: TGCAGTGCTAGAATCGGTGGGAGGAGCACAGATACGCAGTATTTT. This translates into CSARIGGRSTDTQYF.

The DNA for the CDR3 is TGCGCCAGCAGCTCCGGGACCCGGACGGAAGATACGCAGTATTTT. This codes for CASSSGTRTEDTQYF. V and J are TRBV5-1 and TRBJ2-3, with D perhaps being TRBD1 or TRBD2 (5 bases each). The CDR3 is 15 residues long. Germline V CDR1 and CDR2: SGHRS, YFSETQ. Trimming cost V 3 bases and J 5 bases, with 16 bases left between them.

This clonotype was counted once. The V gene is TRBV29-1, the J gene TRBJ2-7; TRBD1 aligns across 9 bases. CDR1 is SQVTM and CDR2 is ANQGSEA in the germline V gene. Trimming removed 2 bases from V and 3 bases from J; junction bases left unmatched: 5. This CDR3 has 14 residues. For the CDR3, the DNA is TGCAGCGTTGAAACCGGGACAGGGCTCTACGAGCAGTACTTC. Its protein product is CSVETGTGLYEQYF.

This clonotype was found once. The gene calls are TRBV2 and TRBJ2-1, with a weak D call TRBD2 (6 bases). The ends were cut back, 4 bases at V and 10 bases at J, with 8 bases in the middle. This CDR3 has 11 residues. Germline assignment: CDR1 SNHLY and CDR2 FYNNEI. CDR3 amino acids: CASSVLAEQFF. CDR3 bases: TGTGCCAGCAGTGTGCTAGCGGAGCAGTTCTTC.

The J gene is TRBJ2-5, the V gene TRBV3-1; no clear D. Germline CDR1 reads LGHDT; CDR2 reads YNNKEL (reference sequence). V dropped 2 bases and J dropped 4 bases, with 5 bases sitting between them. CDR3 size: 12 residues. The CDR3 sequence is CASSQNGETQYF. CDR3 sequence (DNA): TGTGCCAGCAGCCAAAACGGAGAGACCCAGTACTTC.

The chain recombines TRBV20-1 with TRBJ2-1; 14 bases are shared with TRBD2. Germline V gene sequence: CDR1 DFQATT, CDR2 SNEGSKA (reference sequence). V lost 3 bases to trimming and J lost 2 bases; unmatched junction nucleotides: 6. The CDR3 covers 17 residues. The CDR3 spells CSASPRLAGGAYNEQFF. The CDR3 DNA reads TGCAGTGCTAGCCCTAGACTAGCGGGAGGGGCCTACAATGAGCAGTTCTTC.

This clonotype was recorded at least ten times. The rearrangement links TRBV7-2 to TRBJ2-2, with a tentative D call TRBD2 (5 bases). Trimming removed 5 bases at V and 0 bases at J, with 10 bases between. The CDR3 spans 15 residues. The germline V gene has CDR1 SGHTA and CDR2 FQGNSA. CDR3: CASSLDSANTGELFF. CDR3 coding DNA: TGTGCCAGCAGCCTGGACTCCGCGAACACCGGGGAGCTGTTTTTT. The full variable domain, with the rest looked up from reference TRBV7-2 and TRBJ2-2, is GAGVSQSPSNKVTEKGKDVELRCDPISGHTALYWYRQSLGQGLEFLIYFQGNSAPDKSGLPSDRFSAERTGGSVSTLTIQRTQQEDSAVYLCASSLDSANTGELFFGEGSRLTVL.

A word on this clonotype: A junction boundary mismatches the germline segment, possibly from a read error. The CDR3 DNA reads TGTGTCAGCAGCTTAGCGGGGCTAGCGGGAGTGGTGCAGTACTTC. The encoded protein is CVSSLAGLAGVVQYF. The chain recombines TRBV7-2 with TRBJ2-7; TRBD2 matches at 10 bases. The CDR3 extends over 15 amino acids. Germline assignment: CDR1 SGHTA and CDR2 FQGNSA.

The V call is TRBV20-1, the J call TRBJ1-3; D gene unclear. V shed 3 bases and J shed 4 bases, with 10 bases lying between them. The CDR3 loop spans 13 amino acids. The V gene's germline CDR1 is DFQATT and CDR2 SNEGSKA (reference sequence). The CDR3 DNA is TGCAGTGCTAGGGGAGGGTTAGGAAACACCATATATTTT. Amino acids: CSARGGLGNTIYF.

This clonotype was seen only a few times. The V gene is TRBV24-1, the J gene TRBJ1-2; a weak D match, TRBD1 (5 bases). This CDR3 spans 14 amino acids. Germline V gene lookup returns CDR1 KGHDR and CDR2 SFDVKD. V gave up 0 bases and J gave up 5 bases, with 9 bases separating them. The CDR3 coding sequence is TGTGCCACCAGTGATTTGAAGGGGAGATATGGCTACACCTTC. It specifies CATSDLKGRYGYTF.

This clonotype was seen more than once but under ten times. This chain links TRBV2 with TRBJ2-1, with 8 bases lining up with TRBD2. CDR1 and CDR2 (germline): SNHLY, FYNNEI. Losses at the gene ends were 6 bases for V and 4 bases for J; bases not matched to a gene: 11. The CDR3 extends over 16 amino acids. This CDR3 is CASRGMAGGSYNEQFF. The CDR3 nucleotides are TGTGCCAGCAGGGGAATGGCGGGAGGTTCATACAATGAGCAGTTCTTC.

In its sample, this clonotype was seen a few times. The chain links TRBV20-1 to TRBJ2-1, with a tentative D call TRBD2 (5 bases). V lost 4 bases, J lost 8 bases, and 12 bases lay in between. The V gene's germline CDR1 is DFQATT and CDR2 SNEGSKA (reference sequence). The CDR3 covers 12 residues. The CDR3 here is CSAILGPDEQFF. CDR3 DNA sequence: TGCAGTGCTATACTAGGGCCGGATGAGCAGTTCTTC.

This clonotype was observed many times. CDR3 bases: TGTGCCAGCAGTCAGACCATCTATGGCTACACCTTC. Translation: CASSQTIYGYTF. The rearrangement uses TRBV12-3 or TRBV12-4 and TRBJ1-2, with D hard to call. Trimming took 5 bases from V and 4 from J, leaving 8 bases between them. This CDR3 region has 12 residues.

There are many counts of this clonotype. This rearrangement joins TRBV7-9 to TRBJ1-1; TRBD1 matches 9 bases. Trimming took 1 base from V and 6 from J; bases not matched to a gene: 6. Germline V gives CDR1 SEHNR, CDR2 FQNEAQ (reference sequence). The CDR3 is made up of 15 amino acids. The chain's CDR3 is CASSLGDREPSEAFF. For the CDR3, the DNA is TGTGCCAGCAGCTTAGGGGACAGGGAACCCTCTGAAGCTTTCTTT.

CDR3 bases: TGCAGCGTTGGACAGCCGACGAACACCGGGGAGCTGTTTTTT. Translated: CSVGQPTNTGELFF. The chain links TRBV29-1 to TRBJ2-2; weak D call: TRBD1 (5 bases). The V gene lost 4 bases and the J gene lost 0 bases, with 9 bases spanning the gap. Germline loops: CDR1 SQVTM, CDR2 ANQGSEA. CDR3 length: 14 amino acids.

The rearrangement joins TRBV5-1 to TRBJ2-3; D gene unclear. The CDR3 runs 15 residues. In germline, CDR1 is SGHRS, CDR2 YFSETQ. Trimming stripped 8 bases from V and 0 bases from J, with 16 bases between. This CDR3 reads CASSLGWSSTDTQYF. As DNA, the CDR3 is TGCGCCAGTTCCCTAGGTTGGTCTAGCACAGATACGCAGTATTTT.

The chain uses TRBV5-5 and TRBJ1-3; no clear D. Germline V lookup: CDR1 SGHKS, CDR2 YYEKEE (reference sequence). V was pared by 3 bases and J by 0 bases, with 10 bases between. This CDR3 has 15 amino acids. CDR3 amino acids: CASSYLSRSGNTIYF. The CDR3 DNA reads TGTGCCAGCAGCTACCTCAGTCGCTCTGGAAACACCATATATTTT.

This clonotype was seen more than once but under ten times. This rearrangement joins TRBV7-8 to TRBJ2-5; 10 bases match TRBD2. After removal of 1 base from V and 6 bases from J, the junction contained 5 bases not matched to a gene. The germline V gene has CDR1 SGHVS and CDR2 FQNEAQ. This CDR3 has 15 amino acids. The CDR3 reads CASSLGLAGGQTQYF. The CDR3 DNA reads as TGTGCCAGCAGCTTAGGTTTAGCGGGAGGACAGACCCAGTACTTC.

This clonotype was found a few times. V gene TRBV20-1 combines with J gene TRBJ2-3; 9 bases fit TRBD2. Germline V gene data show CDR1 as DFQATT and CDR2 as SNEGSKA (reference sequence). This CDR3 has 15 amino acids. Trimming cost V 3 bases and J 3 bases; bases outside gene matches: 7. Here the CDR3 DNA reads TGCAGTGCTAGGGTAGCGGGGGAGGTGACAGATACGCAGTATTTT. Its translation is CSARVAGEVTDTQYF.

In this sample, this clonotype turned up a few times. The rearrangement links TRBV3-1 to TRBJ1-1; D is undetermined. The germline gives CDR1 LGHDT, CDR2 YNNKEL (reference sequence). This CDR3 region has 13 residues. Trimming removed 6 bases at V and 5 bases at J, with 13 bases between. CDR3 DNA sequence: TGTGCCAGCAGGTTGGGCCTTCTGACTGAAGCTTTCTTT. It is translated as CASRLGLLTEAFF.

This clonotype was counted only a few times. The V gene is TRBV10-3, the J gene TRBJ2-3; D is perhaps TRBD2 (6 bases). Trimming cost V 10 bases and J 1 base, with 12 bases left between them. Germline-derived CDR1 and CDR2 are ENHRY and SYGVKD. CDR3 length equals 13 residues. For the CDR3, the DNA is TGTGCCACCGCCGGGGGAGGCACAGATACGCAGTATTTT. It encodes CATAGGGTDTQYF.

The chain is built from TRBV20-1 and TRBJ1-3; D uncertain. Between the trimmed V and J ends, which lost 2 bases and 0 bases, there was a span of 14 bases. This CDR3 has 16 amino acids. The germline V gene encodes CDR1 DFQATT and CDR2 SNEGSKA (reference sequence). The CDR3 here is CSARQRGSASGNTIYF. For the CDR3, the DNA is TGCAGTGCTAGACAGCGTGGATCGGCCTCTGGAAACACCATATATTTT.

This clonotype was counted only a few times. V usage is TRBV20-1 and J usage is TRBJ2-3, with a weak D call TRBD1 (5 bases). The length of the CDR3 is 15 residues. Germline lookup yields CDR1 DFQATT and CDR2 SNEGSKA (reference sequence). Trimming shortened V by 0 bases and J by 1 base, and 11 bases separated the two germline ends. The CDR3 DNA reads as TGCAGTGCTAGAGAGGCAGGGCCCCGCACAGATACGCAGTATTTT. It is translated as CSAREAGPRTDTQYF.

This clonotype showed up just a few times. The chain combines TRBV19 with TRBJ2-4, with a weak D call TRBD2 (6 bases). The V gene's germline CDR1 is LNHDA and CDR2 SQIVND (reference sequence). This CDR3 is built from 16 residues. V gave up 3 bases and J gave up 3 bases, with 15 bases separating them. The CDR3 sequence: CASSMWRDEGKNIQYF. Here the CDR3 DNA reads TGTGCCAGTAGTATGTGGCGGGACGAAGGCAAAAACATTCAGTACTTC.